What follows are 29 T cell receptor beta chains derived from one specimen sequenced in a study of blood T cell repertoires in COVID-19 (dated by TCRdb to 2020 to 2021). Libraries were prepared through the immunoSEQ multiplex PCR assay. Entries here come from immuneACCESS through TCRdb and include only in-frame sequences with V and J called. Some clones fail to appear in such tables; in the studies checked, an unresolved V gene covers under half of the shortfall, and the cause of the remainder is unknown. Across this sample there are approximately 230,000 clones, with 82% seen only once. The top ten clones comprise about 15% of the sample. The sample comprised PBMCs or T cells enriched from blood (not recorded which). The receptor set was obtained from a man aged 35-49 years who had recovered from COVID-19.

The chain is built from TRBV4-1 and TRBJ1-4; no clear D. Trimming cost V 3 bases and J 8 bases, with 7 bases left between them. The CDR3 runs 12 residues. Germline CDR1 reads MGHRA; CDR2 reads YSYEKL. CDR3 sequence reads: CASSHPGEKLFF. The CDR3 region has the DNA TGCGCCAGCAGCCACCCGGGGGAAAAACTGTTTTTT.

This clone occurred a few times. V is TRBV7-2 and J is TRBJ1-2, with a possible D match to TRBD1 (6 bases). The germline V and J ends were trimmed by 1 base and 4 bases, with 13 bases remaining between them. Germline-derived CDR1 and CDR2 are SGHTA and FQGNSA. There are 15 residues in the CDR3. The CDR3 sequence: CASSLDFGQSYGYTF. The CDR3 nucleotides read TGTGCCAGCAGCTTAGACTTTGGACAGTCCTATGGCTACACCTTC.

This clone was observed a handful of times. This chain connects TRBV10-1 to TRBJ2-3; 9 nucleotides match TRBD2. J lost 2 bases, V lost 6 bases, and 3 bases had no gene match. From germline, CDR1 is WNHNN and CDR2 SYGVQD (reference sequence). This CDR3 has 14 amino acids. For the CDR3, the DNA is TGCGCCAGCAGGGCGGGAGGGCCCACAGATACGCAGTATTTT. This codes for CASRAGGPTDTQYF.

For the CDR3, the DNA is TGTGCCAGCAGCTTCGGACAGGGGAGGGAGCAGTACTTC. Amino acid sequence: CASSFGQGREQYF. V usage is TRBV7-6 and J usage is TRBJ2-7; 9 bases line up with TRBD1. In germline, CDR1 is SGHVS, CDR2 FNYEAQ. Losses at the gene ends were 3 bases for V and 7 bases for J; bases not matched to a gene: 4. CDR3 length equals 13 residues. The whole variable domain, remainder taken from reference TRBV7-6 and TRBJ2-7, is GAGVSQSPRYKVTKRGQDVALRCDPISGHVSLYWYRQALGQGPEFLTYFNYEAQQDKSGLPNDRFSAERPEGSISTLTIQRTEQRDSAMYRCASSFGQGREQYFGPGTRLTVT.

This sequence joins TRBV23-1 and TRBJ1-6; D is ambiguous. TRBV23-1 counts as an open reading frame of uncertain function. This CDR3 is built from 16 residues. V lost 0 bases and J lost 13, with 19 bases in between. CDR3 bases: TGCGCCAGCAGTCAATCAGCCCCCCCTCGGGTAAGGCCCCTCCACTTT. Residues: CASSQSAPPRVRPLHF.

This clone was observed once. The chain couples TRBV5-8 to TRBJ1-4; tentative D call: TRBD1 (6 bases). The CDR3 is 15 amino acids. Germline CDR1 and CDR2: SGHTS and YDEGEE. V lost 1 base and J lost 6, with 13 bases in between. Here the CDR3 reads CASSLSTGRDEKLFF. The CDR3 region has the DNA TGTGCCAGCAGCTTGAGTACAGGGAGGGATGAAAAACTGTTTTTT.

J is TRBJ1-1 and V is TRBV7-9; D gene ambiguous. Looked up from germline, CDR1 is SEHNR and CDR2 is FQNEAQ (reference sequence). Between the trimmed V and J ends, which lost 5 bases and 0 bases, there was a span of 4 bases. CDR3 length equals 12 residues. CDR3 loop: CASSHMNTEAFF. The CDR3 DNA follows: TGTGCCAGCAGCCACATGAACACTGAAGCTTTCTTT.

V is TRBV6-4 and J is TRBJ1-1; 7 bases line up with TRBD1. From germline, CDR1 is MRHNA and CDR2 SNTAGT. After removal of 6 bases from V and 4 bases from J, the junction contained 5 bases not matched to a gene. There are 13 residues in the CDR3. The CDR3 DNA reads TGTGCCAGCAGCTCGACAGGGAGCACTGAAGCTTTCTTT. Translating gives CASSSTGSTEAFF.

The CDR3 sequence is CSVLQAAGGDQPQHF. The CDR3 coding sequence is TGCAGCGTTCTACAAGCGGCGGGGGGCGATCAGCCCCAGCATTTT. The chain uses TRBV29-1 and TRBJ1-5; possible D gene TRBD1, 6 bases. Germline CDR1 and CDR2: SQVTM and ANQGSEA. This CDR3 comprises 15 residues. V lost 5 bases and J lost 5, with 19 bases in between. The whole variable domain, filled in from reference TRBV29-1 and TRBJ1-5, reads SAVISQKPSRDICQRGTSLTIQCQVDSQVTMMFWYRQQPGQSLTLIATANQGSEATYESGFVIDKFPISRPNLTFSTLTVSNMSPEDSSIYLCSVLQAAGGDQPQHFGDGTRLSIL.

The CDR3 spells CASSADRDQPQHF. CDR3 coding DNA: TGTGCCAGCAGCGCTGACAGGGATCAGCCCCAGCATTTT. The chain has TRBV7-3 and TRBJ1-5; 7 positions match TRBD1. This CDR3 spans 13 amino acids. Looked up from germline, CDR1 is SGHTA and CDR2 is FQGTGA. With 5 bases clipped from V and 5 bases from J, the junction kept 3 bases outside the gene matches. The full variable domain, in which reference TRBV7-3 and TRBJ1-5 provide the parts outside the CDR3, is GAGVSQTPSNKVTEKGKYVELRCDPISGHTALYWYRQSLGQGPEFLIYFQGTGAADDSGLPNDRFFAVRPEGSVSTLKIQRTERGDSAVYLCASSADRDQPQHFGDGTRLSIL.

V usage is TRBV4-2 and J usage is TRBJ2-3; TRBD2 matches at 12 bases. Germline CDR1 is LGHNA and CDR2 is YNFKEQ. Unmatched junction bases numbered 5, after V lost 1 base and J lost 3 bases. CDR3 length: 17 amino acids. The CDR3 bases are TGTGCCAGCAGCCAAGGAACTAGCGGGGGGTCGACAGATACGCAGTATTTT. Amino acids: CASSQGTSGGSTDTQYF.

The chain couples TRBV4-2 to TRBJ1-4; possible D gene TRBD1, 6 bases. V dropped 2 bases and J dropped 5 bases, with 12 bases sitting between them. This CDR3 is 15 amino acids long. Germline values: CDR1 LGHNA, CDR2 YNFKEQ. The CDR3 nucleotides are TGTGCCAGCAGCCAAACAACAGGGCCAAATGAAAAACTGTTTTTT. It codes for CASSQTTGPNEKLFF.

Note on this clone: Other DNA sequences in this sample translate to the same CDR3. Here the CDR3 reads CASSRAQETQYF. The CDR3 coding sequence is TGTGCCAGCTCACGGGCCCAAGAGACCCAGTACTTC. The chain recombines TRBV18 with TRBJ2-5; no reliable D call. Between the trimmed V and J ends, which lost 4 bases and 1 base, there was a span of 4 bases. In germline, CDR1 is KGHSH, CDR2 LQKENI. This CDR3 contains 12 residues.

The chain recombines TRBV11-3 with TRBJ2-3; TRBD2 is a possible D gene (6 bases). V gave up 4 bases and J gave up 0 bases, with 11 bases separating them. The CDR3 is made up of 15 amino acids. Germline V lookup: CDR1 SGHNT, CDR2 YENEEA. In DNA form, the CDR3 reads TGTGCCAGCAGCTCCCGCGGGGCGAGCACAGATACGCAGTATTTT. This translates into CASSSRGASTDTQYF.

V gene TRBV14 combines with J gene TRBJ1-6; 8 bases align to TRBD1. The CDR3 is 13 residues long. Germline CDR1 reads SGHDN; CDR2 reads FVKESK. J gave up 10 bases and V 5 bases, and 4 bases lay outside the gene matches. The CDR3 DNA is TGTGCCAGCAGCTCAGGGGGCTGGTCACCCCTCCACTTT. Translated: CASSSGGWSPLHF.

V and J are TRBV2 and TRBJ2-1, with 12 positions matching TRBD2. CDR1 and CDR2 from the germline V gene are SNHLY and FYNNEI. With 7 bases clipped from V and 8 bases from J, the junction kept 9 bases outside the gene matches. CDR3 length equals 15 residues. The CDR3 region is CASTSTSGSTDEQFF. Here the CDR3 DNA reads TGTGCCAGCACTTCGACTAGCGGGAGTACGGATGAGCAGTTCTTC.

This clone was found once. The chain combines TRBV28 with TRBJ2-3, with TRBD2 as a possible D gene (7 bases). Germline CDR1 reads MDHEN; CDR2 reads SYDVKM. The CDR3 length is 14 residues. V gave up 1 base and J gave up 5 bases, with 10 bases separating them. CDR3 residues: CASSLFGGLDTQYF. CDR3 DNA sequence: TGTGCCAGCAGTTTATTCGGGGGGCTAGATACGCAGTATTTT.

The CDR3 loop is CATSRDRHTASGETQYF. In DNA form, the CDR3 reads TGTGCCACCAGCAGAGATAGGCACACGGCATCGGGAGAGACCCAGTACTTC. The rearrangement uses TRBV15 and TRBJ2-5; D is undetermined. Germline V gene lookup returns CDR1 LNHNV and CDR2 YYDKDF (reference sequence). Trimming pared 0 bases from V and 4 bases from J, leaving 18 bases between. This CDR3 region has 17 residues.

CDR3: CASRYLTGSKLFF. The CDR3 nucleotides read TGTGCCAGCAGATACCTGACGGGGAGCAAACTGTTTTTT. This chain uses TRBV3-1 (or the pseudogene TRBV3-2) with TRBJ1-4; unclear D gene. The CDR3 length is 13 residues. Trimming stripped 6 bases from V and 11 bases from J, with 16 bases between. Per the germline V gene, CDR1 is LGHDT and CDR2 is YNNKEL (reference sequence).

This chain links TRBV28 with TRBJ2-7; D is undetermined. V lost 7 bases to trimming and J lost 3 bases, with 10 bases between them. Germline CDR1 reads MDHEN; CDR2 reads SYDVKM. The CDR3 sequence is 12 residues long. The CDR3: CASMETSYEQYF. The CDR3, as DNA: TGTGCCAGCATGGAGACCAGCTACGAGCAGTACTTC.

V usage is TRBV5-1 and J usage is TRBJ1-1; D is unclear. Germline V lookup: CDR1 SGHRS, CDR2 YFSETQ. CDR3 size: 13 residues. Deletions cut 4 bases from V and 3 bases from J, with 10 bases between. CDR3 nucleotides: TGCGCCAGCAGCGAAGGGAGGGACACTGAAGCTTTCTTT. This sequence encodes CASSEGRDTEAFF.

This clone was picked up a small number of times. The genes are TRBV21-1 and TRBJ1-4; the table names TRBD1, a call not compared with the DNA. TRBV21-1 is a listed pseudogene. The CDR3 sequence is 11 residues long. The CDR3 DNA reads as TGTGCCAGTCCACACAGGGAAAAACTGTTTTTT. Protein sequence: CASPHREKLFF.

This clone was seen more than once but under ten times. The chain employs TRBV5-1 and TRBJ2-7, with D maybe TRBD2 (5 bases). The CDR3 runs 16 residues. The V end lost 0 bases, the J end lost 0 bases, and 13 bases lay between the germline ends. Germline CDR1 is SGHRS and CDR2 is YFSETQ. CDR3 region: CASSLGSGFSSYEQYF. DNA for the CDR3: TGCGCCAGCAGCTTGGGGTCGGGGTTCAGCTCCTACGAGCAGTACTTC.

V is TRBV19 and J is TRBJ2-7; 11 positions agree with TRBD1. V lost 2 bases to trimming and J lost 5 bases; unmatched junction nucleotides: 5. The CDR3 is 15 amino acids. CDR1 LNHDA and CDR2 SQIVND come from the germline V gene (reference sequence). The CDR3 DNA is TGTGCCAGTAGTATACGGCGGACAGGGGGCGACGAGCAGTACTTC. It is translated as CASSIRRTGGDEQYF.

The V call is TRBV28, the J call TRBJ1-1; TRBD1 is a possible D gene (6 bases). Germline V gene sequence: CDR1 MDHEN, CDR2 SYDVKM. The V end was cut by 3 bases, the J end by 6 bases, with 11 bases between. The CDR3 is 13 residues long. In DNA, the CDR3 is TGTGCCAGCAGTTTTACAGGGAGGGCTGAAGCTTTCTTT. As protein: CASSFTGRAEAFF.

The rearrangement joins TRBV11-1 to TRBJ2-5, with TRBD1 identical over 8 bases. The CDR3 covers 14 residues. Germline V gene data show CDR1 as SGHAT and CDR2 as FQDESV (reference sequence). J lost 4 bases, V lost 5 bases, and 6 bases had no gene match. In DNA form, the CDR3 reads TGTGCCAGCAGCCGAGGACAGGGAGGAGAGACCCAGTACTTC. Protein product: CASSRGQGGETQYF. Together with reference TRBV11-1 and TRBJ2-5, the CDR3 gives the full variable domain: EAEVAQSPRYKITEKSQAVAFWCDPISGHATLYWYRQILGQGPELLVQFQDESVVDDSQLPKDRFSAERLKGVDSTLKIQPAELGDSAMYLCASSRGQGGETQYFGPGTRLLVL.

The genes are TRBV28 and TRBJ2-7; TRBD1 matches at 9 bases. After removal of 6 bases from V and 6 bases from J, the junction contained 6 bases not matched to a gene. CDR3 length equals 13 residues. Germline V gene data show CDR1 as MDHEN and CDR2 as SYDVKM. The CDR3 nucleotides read TGTGCCAGCAGACGGACAGGGGACCTCGAGCAGTACTTC. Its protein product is CASRRTGDLEQYF.

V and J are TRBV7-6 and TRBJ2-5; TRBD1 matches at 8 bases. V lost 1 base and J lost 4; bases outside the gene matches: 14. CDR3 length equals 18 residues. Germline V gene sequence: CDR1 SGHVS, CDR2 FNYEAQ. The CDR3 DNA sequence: TGTGCCAGCAGCTTAGGTGGACAGGGTAATCTCGGGGGAGAGACCCAGTACTTC. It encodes CASSLGGQGNLGGETQYF.

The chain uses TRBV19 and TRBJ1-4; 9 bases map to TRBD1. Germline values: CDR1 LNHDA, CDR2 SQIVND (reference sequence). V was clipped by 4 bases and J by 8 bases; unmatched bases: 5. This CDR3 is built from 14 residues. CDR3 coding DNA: TGTGCCAGTAGTACCGGGACAGGGTTCGAAAAACTGTTTTTT. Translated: CASSTGTGFEKLFF.